The 7 T cell receptor beta chains presented below share a single source sample, sequenced in a study of T cell changes during pregnancy in multiple sclerosis. The protocol was immunoSEQ multiplex PCR, while the TCRdb copy is restricted to in-frame clones and leaves out a portion. The repertoire holds about 22,000 clones, with roughly nine tenths as singletons. The starting material was CD4+ T cells from peripheral blood mononuclear cells, obtained after pregnancy. These receptors were obtained from a female donor in good health, enrolled as a control in a pregnancy study.

V usage is TRBV15 and J usage is TRBJ2-2; no clear D gene. Germline lookup yields CDR1 LNHNV and CDR2 YYDKDF (reference sequence). Between the trimmed V and J ends, which lost 6 bases and 5 bases, there was a span of 4 bases. This CDR3 contains 11 residues. The CDR3 loop is CATSQTGELFF. For the CDR3, the DNA is TGTGCCACCAGTCAGACCGGGGAGCTGTTTTTT. Full variable domain (missing parts from reference TRBV15 and TRBJ2-2): DAMVIQNPRYQVTQFGKPVTLSCSQTLNHNVMYWYQQKSSQAPKLLFHYYDKDFNNEADTPDNFQSRRPNTSFCFLDIRSPGLGDTAMYLCATSQTGELFFGEGSRLTVL.

Turning to this clone: One end of the junction fails to match germline, which may point to a read error. The chain combines TRBV7-7 with TRBJ2-7; D possibly corresponds to TRBD2 (7 bases). Germline values: CDR1 SSHAT, CDR2 FNYEAQ (reference sequence). The CDR3 consists of 17 residues. CDR3 DNA sequence: TGTGCTAGCAGCTTAGGGGGGGGGCAACTTAGCAACTACGAGCAGTACTTC. Its protein is CASSLGGGQLSNYEQYF.

This chain connects TRBV19 to TRBJ1-1; 7 nucleotides agree with TRBD1. Germline trimming cut 6 bases from V and 0 bases from J; bases unmatched to any gene: 4. Germline CDR1 and CDR2: LNHDA and SQIVND (reference sequence). The CDR3 loop spans 14 amino acids. CDR3 bases: TGTGCCAGTAGGATGGACAGGCTGAACACTGAAGCTTTCTTT. The encoded protein is CASRMDRLNTEAFF. Based on the CDR3 plus reference TRBV19 and TRBJ1-1, the full variable domain is DGGITQSPKYLFRKEGQNVTLSCEQNLNHDAMYWYRQDPGQGLRLIYYSQIVNDFQKGDIAEGYSVSREKKESFPLTVTSAQKNPTAFYLCASRMDRLNTEAFFGQGTRLTVV.

The chain joins TRBV19 to TRBJ2-5; 9 bases fit TRBD2. Trimming removed 7 bases from V and 4 bases from J; junction bases left unmatched: 13. The CDR3 consists of 16 residues. Germline V gene lookup returns CDR1 LNHDA and CDR2 SQIVND (reference sequence). The CDR3 nucleotides are TGTGCCAGTAATCATTGGTCGACTAGCGGTCGAGAGACCCAGTACTTC. Residues: CASNHWSTSGRETQYF.

The chain couples TRBV7-9 to TRBJ2-2; TRBD2 aligns across 12 bases. CDR1 is SEHNR, CDR2 FQNEAQ, per germline (reference sequence). The CDR3 totals 16 residues. The V segment lost 5 bases and the J segment 3 bases; nucleotides outside the gene matches: 4. The CDR3 sequence is CASSIRLAGDTGELFF. The CDR3 region has the DNA TGTGCCAGCAGCATAAGACTAGCGGGGGACACCGGGGAGCTGTTTTTT. Supplemented by reference TRBV7-9 and TRBJ2-2, the full variable domain reads DTGVSQNPRHKITKRGQNVTFRCDPISEHNRLYWYRQTLGQGPEFLTYFQNEAQLEKSRLLSDRFSAERPKGSFSTLEIQRTEQGDSAMYLCASSIRLAGDTGELFFGEGSRLTVL.

This chain connects TRBV29-1 to TRBJ1-5; 8 bases align to TRBD1. Germline CDR1 reads SQVTM; CDR2 reads ANQGSEA. V lost 4 bases and J lost 4; bases outside the gene matches: 0. The CDR3 consists of 12 residues. CDR3 region: CSVGQGNQPQHF. CDR3 nucleotides: TGCAGCGTTGGACAGGGGAATCAGCCCCAGCATTTT. Full variable domain (rest looked up from reference TRBV29-1 and TRBJ1-5): SAVISQKPSRDICQRGTSLTIQCQVDSQVTMMFWYRQQPGQSLTLIATANQGSEATYESGFVIDKFPISRPNLTFSTLTVSNMSPEDSSIYLCSVGQGNQPQHFGDGTRLSIL.

The V call is TRBV6-1, the J call TRBJ2-7; D is ambiguous. CDR3 length: 11 amino acids. V gave up 1 base and J gave up 6 bases, with 4 bases separating them. Germline V CDR1 and CDR2: MNHNS, SASEGT. The CDR3 nucleotides are TGTGCCAGCAGTGAAGGGGCCGAGCAGTACTTC. This sequence encodes CASSEGAEQYF.